This TCR beta chain was found in a study of vaccination and CD4 T cells after COVID-19. The treatment: approximately 10-day PBMC culture with coronavirus spike peptide pools or control peptides (ViraFEST assay). This CDR3 region has 16 residues. Germline values: CDR1 SNHLY, CDR2 FYNNEI. With 0 bases clipped from V and 13 bases from J, the junction kept 10 bases outside the gene matches. Details on this clonotype: Its antigen is as yet unknown.

Sequencing of cultured CD4+ T cell DNA used the Oncomine TCR Beta short-read assay. Via MiXCR, TCRdb re-called the PCR reads, giving one row per CDR3 protein. The sample yields 9,500 to 15,000 distinct CDR3 sequences, around 75% seen once. The receptor comes from a human donor who had recovered from COVID-19. The rearrangement links TRBV2 to TRBJ2-1, with 12 bases fitting TRBD2. The sequenced material came from CD4+ T cells from blood, cultured in vitro. The CDR3 loop reads CASSEARLAGATEQFF. The DNA for the CDR3 is TGTGCCAGCAGTGAAGCGCGACTAGCGGGAGCTACAGAACAGTTCTTC.